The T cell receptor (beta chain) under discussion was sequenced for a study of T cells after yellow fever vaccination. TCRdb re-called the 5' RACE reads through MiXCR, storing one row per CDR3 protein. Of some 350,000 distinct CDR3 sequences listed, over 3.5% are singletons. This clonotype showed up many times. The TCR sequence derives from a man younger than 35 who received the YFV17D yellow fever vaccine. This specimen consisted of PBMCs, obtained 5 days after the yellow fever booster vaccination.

In nucleotides, the CDR3 is TGCGCCAGCAGCCCCAAGATGTGGGGGCCCACCGGGGAGCTGTTTTTT. Its translation is CASSPKMWGPTGELFF. V and J are TRBV4-1 and TRBJ2-2; D is possibly TRBD1 (6 bases). The CDR3 length is 16 residues. Germline lookup yields CDR1 MGHRA and CDR2 YSYEKL. V was shortened by 4 bases and J by 4 bases, with 16 bases between the two germline ends.